This TCR beta chain is from a study of graft-versus-host responses after intestinal transplantation. On the study more broadly: The whole recipient group had anti-thymocyte globulin induction followed by tacrolimus and steroids for around three years. Study results and limitations: Allograft clonal ratios (graft-versus-host to host-versus-graft) were high in patients who had graft-donor T cell macrochimerism.

The V gene end was trimmed by 1 base and the J gene end by 6 bases; junction bases not matched to a gene: 6. Germline lookup yields CDR1 SEHNR and CDR2 FQNEAQ (reference sequence). The CDR3 contains 15 residues. The protocol was immunoSEQ multiplex PCR, while the TCRdb copy is restricted to in-frame clones and leaves out a portion. Of 35,000 to 40,000 clones detected, roughly four fifths appear once; the ten largest clones hold 3% to 4%. This clone turned up a few times. Antigen unknown. The sample here was PBMCs, taken approximately 1,000 days after transplant. This TCR derives from a human patient who received an intestinal transplant, so some T cells may come from the graft donor. The gene calls are TRBV7-9 and TRBJ2-3; TRBD1 matches at 8 bases. CDR3 region: CASSLVQGAKDTQYF. As DNA, the CDR3 is TGTGCCAGCAGCTTAGTCCAGGGGGCTAAGGATACGCAGTATTTT. Supplemented by reference TRBV7-9 and TRBJ2-3, the full variable domain reads DTGVSQNPRHKITKRGQNVTFRCDPISEHNRLYWYRQTLGQGPEFLTYFQNEAQLEKSRLLSDRFSAERPKGSFSTLEIQRTEQGDSAMYLCASSLVQGAKDTQYFGPGTRLTVL.